Listed below are T cell receptor beta chains from one sample, sequenced in a study of T-cell memory formation after mild COVID-19. TCRdb reprocessed the 5' RACE reads via MiXCR and lists one record per CDR3 protein. The sample includes 430,000 or so distinct CDR3 sequences, about 23% of them seen just once. Material: PBMCs or a T cell subset sorted from them (not recorded which). The source of these receptors is an adult woman who had mild COVID-19 (a few samples of this study predate the infection). Cell type and time point are not known. The conserved cysteine and the conserved F or W are not part of the CDR3 here. Size values are once, few and many counts, or a class for expanded clones, and some rows have none.

abundance,v_gene,CDR3aa
-,TRBV12-3/TRBV12-4,ASSFASGNEQF
few,TRBV29-1,SVERERPGANVLT
many,TRBV5-1,ASSLEAQGALYGYT
-,TRBV6-2/TRBV6-3,ASSYSMGTGSGEQY
-,TRBV24-1,ATSDSAAYNSPLH
-,TRBV12-3/TRBV12-4,ASSHQPGHASTDTQY
few,TRBV13,ASSLRGASTDTQY
-,TRBV5-1,ASSLETSSYEQY
many,TRBV9,ASSVGTLGETQY
-,TRBV4-1,ASSQDWVRAYEQY
-,TRBV7-9,AISPQESSYNEQF
-,TRBV29-1,SVSEGYSTDTQY
-,TRBV5-6,ASSYGTPGDEQY
-,TRBV28,ASGGTANYEQY
-,TRBV24-1,ATSGRGWNYGYT
few,TRBV7-6,ASSLGGRGRTDTQY
-,TRBV7-9,ASSVASGRFDEQY
few,TRBV6-6,ASSYSSGGYTEAF
few,TRBV24-1,ATSDGDDYEQY
many,TRBV29-1,SVEETQY
few,TRBV12-3/TRBV12-4,ASSRRTTEAF
many,TRBV20-1,SAPGQGNIGNEQY
-,TRBV2,ASRYSGQGGLLAKNIQY
-,TRBV29-1,SARAGRNYGYT
-,TRBV7-9,ASSPGAGASTDTQY
-,TRBV3-1,ASSQDFSGGDYEQY
-,TRBV6-5,ASSPGGPPNEKLF
-,TRBV7-9,ASSPTSGAAYNEQF
-,TRBV20-1,SAQPGDRGRGYT
-,TRBV29-1,SVEKQGDYGYT
few,TRBV15,ATSRDRGDLSYEQY
-,TRBV12-3/TRBV12-4,ASSLRREGQPQH
-,TRBV12-3/TRBV12-4,ASSLDPSMRTQY
few,TRBV7-2,ASSSSRLSVRETQY
-,TRBV30,ASEGQPTYEQY
-,TRBV5-1,ASSLEARGPYTGELF
-,TRBV3-1,ASSHYLAKNIQY
few,TRBV7-9,ASSLGAFGTEAF
-,TRBV15,ATSSGPPAQLGSNTGELF
many,TRBV20-1,SARDMASGVYSNQPQH
-,TRBV12-3/TRBV12-4,ASSLEGWYTEAF
-,TRBV5-1,ASSYTGGRGYT
few,TRBV24-1,ATSDSPRGQPNYGYT
few,TRBV7-3,ASSLATSGRVTDTQY
few,TRBV18,ASSPKGDDGYT
-,TRBV4-3,ASSQGVAASYNEQF
-,TRBV5-6,ASSLGTGHEQY
few,TRBV12-3/TRBV12-4,ASSPSGDSPLH
-,TRBV7-9,ASSSYTGTAGNTQY
-,TRBV7-2,ASSRRPLDYEAF
few,TRBV9,ASSLHGAEPQH
-,TRBV20-1,STGQGDRYGYT
-,TRBV5-5,ASSRIMTGAHGDTQY
-,TRBV27,ASSLFQSDTQY
many,TRBV4-2,ATRDAGRGTEAF
-,TRBV12-3/TRBV12-4,ASSAPGTGSYEQY
-,TRBV20-1,SARDHLGLAGRLSYEQY